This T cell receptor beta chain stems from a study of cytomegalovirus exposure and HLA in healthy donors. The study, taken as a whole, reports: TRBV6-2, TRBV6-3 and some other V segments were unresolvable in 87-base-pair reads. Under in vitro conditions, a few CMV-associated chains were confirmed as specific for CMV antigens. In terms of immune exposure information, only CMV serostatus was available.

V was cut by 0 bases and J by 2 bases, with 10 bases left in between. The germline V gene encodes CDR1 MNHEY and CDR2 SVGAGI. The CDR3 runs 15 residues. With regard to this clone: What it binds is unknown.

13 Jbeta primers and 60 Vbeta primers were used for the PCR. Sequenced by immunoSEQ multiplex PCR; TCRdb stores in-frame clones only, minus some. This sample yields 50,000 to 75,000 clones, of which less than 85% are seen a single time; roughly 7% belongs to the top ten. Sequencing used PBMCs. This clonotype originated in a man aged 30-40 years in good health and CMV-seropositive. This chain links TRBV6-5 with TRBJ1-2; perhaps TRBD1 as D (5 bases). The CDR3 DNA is TGTGCCAGCAGTTACTCCAAGGGGAGGAACTATGGCTACACCTTC. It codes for CASSYSKGRNYGYTF.